The entry below gives a single TCR beta chain sequence along with its context. Original analysis: How many nucleated cells were present was estimated from reference gene primer amplification. Libraries were prepared by immunoSEQ multiplex PCR; TCRdb keeps only in-frame clonotypes and omits some of them. V, J and clone size are taken as reported in that table, and D and trimming were inferred from the DNA itself. The sample consists of 200,000 to 300,000 clones, approximately 90% of them appearing once. The germline V gene has CDR1 LNHNV and CDR2 YYDKDF (reference sequence). V trimming: 3 bases; J trimming: 8 bases; junction bases outside the gene matches: 6. The CDR3 totals 14 residues. These data originate in a study of blood T cell repertoires in COVID-19. Study context: COVID-19 samples collected from the United States, Italy and Spain covered acute and convalescent phases. T cells, B-cell-depleted T cells, or PBMCs provided the cDNA or gDNA that served as material.

This chain joins TRBV15 and TRBJ2-1; TRBD1 matches 8 bases. This receptor was obtained from a woman aged 40 to 50 with acute or convalescent COVID-19. Specimen: peripheral blood. The CDR3, as DNA: TGTGCCACCAGCAGCGGGACAGGCTTCTATGAGCAGTTCTTC. Amino acids: CATSSGTGFYEQFF.